These 28 T cell receptor beta chains originate from one sample sequenced in a study of blood T cell repertoires in COVID-19. Using immunoSEQ multiplex PCR, the repertoire was profiled, and TCRdb retains in-frame clones only, with some absent. Here the sample spans under 250,000 clones, about 80% being singletons. Sequences were obtained from PBMCs or T cells enriched from blood (not recorded which). The source of these receptors is a man aged 55 to 70 who had recovered from COVID-19.

The CDR3 DNA sequence: TGTGCCAGCAGCTACCGGGACAGGAGCTCCTACGAGCAGTACTTC. As protein: CASSYRDRSSYEQYF. The rearrangement joins TRBV5-5 to TRBJ2-7, with 8 bases that match TRBD1. The germline CDR1 and CDR2 sequences are SGHKS and YYEKEE (reference sequence). The CDR3 totals 15 residues. V was pared by 3 bases and J by 0 bases, with 5 bases of the junction left unmatched.

The CDR3 DNA reads TGTGCCAGCAGCTTGACCCCGGTGGTGAACATTCAGTACTTC. Translating it yields CASSLTPVVNIQYF. J is TRBJ2-4 and V is TRBV5-5; D call uncertain. Germline-derived CDR1 and CDR2 are SGHKS and YYEKEE (reference sequence). Trimming pared 1 base from V and 7 bases from J, leaving 12 bases between. This CDR3 region has 14 residues.

The CDR3 DNA follows: TGTGCCAGCAGCACCCGACAGGCCGGGGGGGGAGAGCAGTACTTC. Amino acid sequence: CASSTRQAGGGEQYF. The chain has TRBV14 and TRBJ2-7; 8 bases agree with TRBD2. The ends lost 5 bases at V and 7 bases at J; junction bases unmatched: 13. The CDR3 loop spans 15 amino acids. In germline, CDR1 is SGHDN, CDR2 FVKESK. Full variable domain (outside the CDR3, taken from reference TRBV14 and TRBJ2-7): EAGVTQFPSHSVIEKGQTVTLRCDPISGHDNLYWYRRVMGKEIKFLLHFVKESKQDESGMPNNRFLAERTGGTYSTLKVQPAELEDSGVYFCASSTRQAGGGEQYFGPGTRLTVT.

This chain links TRBV5-1 with TRBJ2-1, with a weak D call TRBD2 (6 bases). The V end was cut by 3 bases, the J end by 1 base, with 17 bases between. The CDR3 sequence is 17 residues long. Germline V CDR1 and CDR2: SGHRS, YFSETQ. CDR3 sequence (DNA): TGCGCCAGCAGCTGGGCCGGGACTCTCGGTTCCTACAATGAGCAGTTCTTC. The encoded protein is CASSWAGTLGSYNEQFF.

J is TRBJ1-5 and V is TRBV24-1, with TRBD1 identical over 7 bases. The CDR3 runs to 13 residues. Germline CDR1 KGHDR, CDR2 SFDVKD. The trim removed 9 bases at V and 5 bases at J, leaving 6 bases unmatched. The CDR3: CATLTGLHQPQHF. CDR3 bases: TGTGCCACCCTGACAGGGTTGCATCAGCCCCAGCATTTT.

V usage is TRBV15 and J usage is TRBJ1-1, with 7 bases identical to TRBD1. Germline CDR1 LNHNV, CDR2 YYDKDF (reference sequence). The CDR3 runs 15 residues. After removal of 1 base from V and 5 bases from J, the junction contained 7 bases not matched to a gene. CDR3 DNA: TGTGCCACCAGCAGAGTACCGGGACAGAGAACTGAAGCTTTCTTT. It is translated as CATSRVPGQRTEAFF.

The chain carries TRBV7-9 and TRBJ1-2; 7 bases agree with TRBD1. V was pared by 4 bases and J by 13 bases, with 9 bases of the junction left unmatched. The CDR3 spans 12 residues. Germline CDR1 and CDR2: SEHNR and FQNEAQ (reference sequence). DNA of the CDR3: TGTGCCAGCAGCTGGGGACAGCCCGTAGGCACCTTC. It translates to CASSWGQPVGTF. The full variable domain, its missing parts supplied by reference TRBV7-9 and TRBJ1-2, is DTGVSQNPRHKITKRGQNVTFRCDPISEHNRLYWYRQTLGQGPEFLTYFQNEAQLEKSRLLSDRFSAERPKGSFSTLEIQRTEQGDSAMYLCASSWGQPVGTFGSGTRLTVV.

This clone was observed a handful of times. The chain has TRBV7-2 and TRBJ1-1, with TRBD1 matching over 7 bases. Germline CDR1 is SGHTA and CDR2 is FQGNSA. The CDR3 totals 14 residues. Losses at the gene ends were 5 bases for V and 5 bases for J; bases not matched to a gene: 8. The CDR3 DNA follows: TGTGCCAGCAGCCTTTCAGGGGGAGGAACTGAAGCTTTCTTT. Translating it yields CASSLSGGGTEAFF.

This chain uses TRBV11-3 with TRBJ2-5; weak D call: TRBD1 (6 bases). V was trimmed by 0 bases and J by 5 bases, leaving 16 bases between them. Germline V gene lookup returns CDR1 SGHNT and CDR2 YENEEA. CDR3 size: 16 residues. CDR3 region: CASSLDTGSQGETQYF. CDR3 coding DNA: TGTGCCAGCAGCTTAGATACAGGGTCGCAGGGCGAGACCCAGTACTTC.

The chain links TRBV6-5 to TRBJ2-1, with D perhaps TRBD1 (6 bases). The CDR3 totals 14 residues. With 8 bases removed from V and 7 bases from J, the gap between germline ends came to 18 bases. Germline V gives CDR1 MNHEY, CDR2 SVGAGI. The CDR3 DNA reads TGTGCCAGCGCCCAAGGGGGAAAAGTGAATGAGCAGTTCTTC. Translation gives CASAQGGKVNEQFF.

The chain employs TRBV5-8 and TRBJ2-7, with 9 bases identical to TRBD1. Trimming cost V 5 bases and J 3 bases; bases outside gene matches: 12. Germline assignment: CDR1 SGHTS and CDR2 YDEGEE. The length of the CDR3 is 16 residues. The CDR3 protein is CASSQFRGTGIYEQYF. The CDR3 DNA is TGTGCCAGCAGTCAATTCCGCGGGACAGGGATCTACGAGCAGTACTTC.

This clone was seen a single time. The chain links TRBV10-3 to TRBJ2-7, with D possibly matching TRBD2 (5 bases). Germline CDR1 ENHRY, CDR2 SYGVKD. V was clipped by 4 bases and J by 3 bases, with 13 bases between them. This CDR3 contains 14 residues. CDR3 sequence: CAISVFEGRYEQYF. The DNA for the CDR3 is TGTGCCATCAGTGTATTCGAGGGTCGCTACGAGCAGTACTTC.

This sequence joins TRBV19 and TRBJ1-5, with D perhaps matching TRBD1 (6 bases). The length of the CDR3 is 15 residues. Trimming stripped 7 bases from V and 4 bases from J, with 17 bases between. Germline CDR1 LNHDA, CDR2 SQIVND (reference sequence). For the CDR3, the DNA is TGTGCCAGTAAAAACTCCGGGACACCTAATCAGCCCCAGCATTTT. It is translated as CASKNSGTPNQPQHF.

This clone has just a few counts. The V gene is TRBV13, the J gene TRBJ1-1; 8 nucleotides line up with TRBD1. The CDR3 covers 15 residues. Germline V gene lookup returns CDR1 PRHDT and CDR2 FYEKMQ (reference sequence). Trimming took 5 bases from V and 6 from J; bases not matched to a gene: 11. In nucleotides, the CDR3 is TGTGCCAGCAGCCCAAGCCTGGACAGGGTGCCTGAAGCTTTCTTT. Encoded protein: CASSPSLDRVPEAFF.

The chain joins TRBV7-2 to TRBJ2-1, with D perhaps TRBD2 (5 bases). The germline V gene encodes CDR1 SGHTA and CDR2 FQGNSA. V shed 6 bases and J shed 6 bases, with 15 bases lying between them. The length of the CDR3 is 14 residues. The CDR3 reads CASSPEGASNEQFF. CDR3 DNA sequence: TGTGCCAGCAGTCCCGAGGGAGCCAGCAATGAGCAGTTCTTC.

This chain joins TRBV11-3 and TRBJ1-3; 8 bases fit TRBD1. CDR1 is SGHNT and CDR2 is YENEEA in the germline V gene. The CDR3 contains 16 residues. J gave up 4 bases and V 2 bases, and 7 bases lay outside the gene matches. Written as DNA, the CDR3 is TGTGCCAGCAGCTTAACCGGGACAGGCCCAGGAAACACCATATATTTT. Protein: CASSLTGTGPGNTIYF. Based on the CDR3 plus reference TRBV11-3 and TRBJ1-3, the full variable domain is EAGVVQSPRYKIIEKKQPVAFWCNPISGHNTLYWYLQNLGQGPELLIRYENEEAVDDSQLPKDRFSAERLKGVDSTLKIQPAELGDSAVYLCASSLTGTGPGNTIYFGEGSWLTVV.

The chain combines TRBV19 with TRBJ2-2, with D maybe TRBD2 (5 bases). This CDR3 spans 10 amino acids. Germline V gene data show CDR1 as LNHDA and CDR2 as SQIVND (reference sequence). Trimming removed 11 bases at V and 8 bases at J, with 9 bases between. This CDR3 reads CAAGGGELFF. For the CDR3, the DNA is TGTGCCGCAGGAGGAGGGGAGCTGTTTTTT.

J is TRBJ1-4 and V is TRBV7-2; tentatively, D is TRBD1 (5 bases). The V and J ends lost 5 bases and 8 bases respectively, with 18 bases between them. This CDR3 comprises 15 residues. Germline CDR1 reads SGHTA; CDR2 reads FQGNSA. DNA of the CDR3: TGTGCCAGCAGCCCCGGAGGGGCGTCACGAGAAAAACTGTTTTTT. This codes for CASSPGGASREKLFF.

The sample holds one count of this clone. The genes are TRBV6-2 or TRBV6-3 and TRBJ1-1; 7 positions agree with TRBD1. Germline-derived CDR1 and CDR2 are MNHEY and SVGEGT. V trimming: 0 bases; J trimming: 4 bases; junction bases outside the gene matches: 8. The CDR3 is made up of 16 amino acids. This CDR3 is CASSYSRDRDGTEAFF. DNA of the CDR3: TGTGCCAGCAGTTACTCTCGTGACAGGGATGGCACTGAAGCTTTCTTT.

About this clone: The junction shows a germline mismatch at one end, possibly a read error. This chain links TRBV23-1 with TRBJ2-2; 11 positions match TRBD1. TRBV23-1 is marked as an open reading frame, function uncertain. This CDR3 spans 21 amino acids. The CDR3 protein is CASSQWFPGQGDIDEHRGAVF. The CDR3 region has the DNA TGCGCCAGCAGTCAATGGTTCCCGGGACAGGGGGATATCGACGAACACCGGGGAGCTGTTTTT.

V is TRBV19 and J is TRBJ2-3; 7 bases are a match to TRBD1. V was pared by 5 bases and J by 9 bases, with 14 bases of the junction left unmatched. Germline assignment: CDR1 LNHDA and CDR2 SQIVND (reference sequence). This CDR3 has 15 residues. The CDR3 sequence is CASSPPTGSRGTQYF. The DNA for the CDR3 is TGTGCCAGTAGTCCCCCGACAGGGTCCAGGGGGACGCAGTATTTT.

The V gene is TRBV4-1, the J gene TRBJ2-1; the D gene is possibly TRBD2 (5 bases). Germline V gene data show CDR1 as MGHRA and CDR2 as YSYEKL. Trimming removed 1 base from V and 8 bases from J, with 24 bases in between. CDR3 length: 18 residues. CDR3 residues: CASSQGGVVTKVIYEQFF. The CDR3 bases are TGCGCCAGCAGCCAAGGGGGAGTGGTGACCAAAGTGATCTATGAGCAGTTCTTC.

This chain links TRBV10-3 with TRBJ2-7; the D is unclear. The CDR3 is 13 residues long. The germline CDR1 and CDR2 sequences are ENHRY and SYGVKD. Trimming stripped 0 bases from V and 3 bases from J, with 6 bases between. The CDR3 sequence: CAISESSSYEQYF. CDR3 in DNA: TGTGCCATCAGTGAGTCGTCCAGCTACGAGCAGTACTTC.

The chain joins TRBV7-2 to TRBJ1-4; D is perhaps TRBD1 (6 bases). V was trimmed by 5 bases and J by 3 bases, leaving 13 bases between them. Germline V lookup: CDR1 SGHTA, CDR2 FQGNSA. The CDR3 is 15 residues long. The CDR3 reads CASSPGGAPNEKLFF. CDR3 sequence (DNA): TGTGCCAGCAGCCCCGGGGGGGCACCTAATGAAAAACTGTTTTTT.

CDR3 region: CAISAGPHGETGELFF. The DNA of the CDR3 is TGTGCCATCAGTGCTGGGCCTCACGGCGAGACCGGGGAGCTGTTTTTT. V gene TRBV10-3 combines with J gene TRBJ2-2; D is undetermined. V shed 4 bases and J shed 5 bases, with 17 bases lying between them. Looked up from germline, CDR1 is ENHRY and CDR2 is SYGVKD. The CDR3 contains 16 residues.

This chain uses TRBV10-1 with TRBJ2-1, with TRBD2 matching over 9 bases. Per the germline V gene, CDR1 is WNHNN and CDR2 is SYGVQD (reference sequence). This CDR3 region has 14 residues. V lost 2 bases, J lost 8 bases, and 4 bases stayed unmatched. Here the CDR3 reads CASSEKRGVDEQFF. CDR3 sequence (DNA): TGCGCCAGCAGTGAGAAGCGGGGGGTCGATGAGCAGTTCTTC.

The genes are TRBV6-5 and TRBJ1-6; 8 bases are shared with TRBD1. Trimming took 5 bases from V and 5 from J; bases not matched to a gene: 5. The V gene's germline CDR1 is MNHEY and CDR2 SVGAGI. This CDR3 has 15 amino acids. In DNA, the CDR3 is TGTGCCAGCAGTCAAACAGGGGGAAATAATTCACCCCTCCACTTT. Protein product: CASSQTGGNNSPLHF.

CDR3 coding DNA: TGTGCCAGCAGGACTAGCGGGGGTGGTAATGAGCAGTTCTTC. Protein product: CASRTSGGGNEQFF. The chain links TRBV27 to TRBJ2-1; 12 bases fit TRBD2. Germline lookup yields CDR1 MNHEY and CDR2 SMNVEV (reference sequence). CDR3 length: 14 amino acids. With V trimmed by 6 bases and J by 7 bases, 4 bases remained unmatched.